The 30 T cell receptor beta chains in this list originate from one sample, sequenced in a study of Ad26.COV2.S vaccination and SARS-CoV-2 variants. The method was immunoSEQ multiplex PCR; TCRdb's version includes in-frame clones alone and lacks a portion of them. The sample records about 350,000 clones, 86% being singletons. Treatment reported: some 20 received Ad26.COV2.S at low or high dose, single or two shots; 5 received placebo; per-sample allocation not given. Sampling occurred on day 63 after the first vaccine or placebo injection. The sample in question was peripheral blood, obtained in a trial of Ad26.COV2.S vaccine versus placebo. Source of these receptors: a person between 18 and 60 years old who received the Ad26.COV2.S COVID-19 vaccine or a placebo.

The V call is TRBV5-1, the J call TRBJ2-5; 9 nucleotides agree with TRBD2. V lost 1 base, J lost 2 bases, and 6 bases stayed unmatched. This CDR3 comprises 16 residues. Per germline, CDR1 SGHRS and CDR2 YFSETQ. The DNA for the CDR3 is TGCGCCAGCAGCTTGTCCCCCAGCGGGGGGCAAGAGACCCAGTACTTC. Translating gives CASSLSPSGGQETQYF.

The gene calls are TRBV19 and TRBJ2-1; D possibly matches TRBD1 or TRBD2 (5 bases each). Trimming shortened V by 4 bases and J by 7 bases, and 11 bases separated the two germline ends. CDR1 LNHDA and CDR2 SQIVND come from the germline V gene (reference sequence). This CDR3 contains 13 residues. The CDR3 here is CASSTRGGNEQFF. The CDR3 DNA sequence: TGTGCCAGTAGTACCCGTGGGGGTAATGAGCAGTTCTTC.

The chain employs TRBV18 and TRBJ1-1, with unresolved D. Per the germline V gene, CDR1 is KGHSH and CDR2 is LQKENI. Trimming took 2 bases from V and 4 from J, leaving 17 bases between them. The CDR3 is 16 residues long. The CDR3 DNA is TGTGCCAGCTCACCATTTGTGCTTTCGATGGGCACTGAAGCTTTCTTT. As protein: CASSPFVLSMGTEAFF. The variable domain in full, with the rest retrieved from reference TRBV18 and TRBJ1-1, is NAGVMQNPRHLVRRRGQEARLRCSPMKGHSHVYWYRQLPEEGLKFMVYLQKENIIDESGMPKERFSAEFPKEGPSILRIQQVVRGDSAAYFCASSPFVLSMGTEAFFGQGTRLTVV.

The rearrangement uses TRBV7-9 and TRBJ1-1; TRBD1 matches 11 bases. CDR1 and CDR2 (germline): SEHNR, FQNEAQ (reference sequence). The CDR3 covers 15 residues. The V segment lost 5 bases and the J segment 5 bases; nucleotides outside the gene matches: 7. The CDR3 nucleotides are TGTGCCAGCAGCCCGGACAGGGGGCGGCGAACTGAAGCTTTCTTT. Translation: CASSPDRGRRTEAFF.

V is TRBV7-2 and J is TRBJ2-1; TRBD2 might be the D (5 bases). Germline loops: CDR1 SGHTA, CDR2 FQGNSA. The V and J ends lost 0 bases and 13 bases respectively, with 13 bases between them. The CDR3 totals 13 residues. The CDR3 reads CASSLATYTGQFF. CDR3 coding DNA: TGTGCCAGCAGCTTAGCAACCTACACGGGACAGTTCTTC. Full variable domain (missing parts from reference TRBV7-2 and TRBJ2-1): GAGVSQSPSNKVTEKGKDVELRCDPISGHTALYWYRQSLGQGLEFLIYFQGNSAPDKSGLPSDRFSAERTGGSVSTLTIQRTQQEDSAVYLCASSLATYTGQFFGPGTRLTVL.

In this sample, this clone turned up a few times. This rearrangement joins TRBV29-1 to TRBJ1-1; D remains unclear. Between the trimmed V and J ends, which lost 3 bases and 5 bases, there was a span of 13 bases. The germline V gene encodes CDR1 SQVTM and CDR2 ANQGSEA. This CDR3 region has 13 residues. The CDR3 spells CSVEVLLRTEAFF. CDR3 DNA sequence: TGCAGCGTTGAGGTCCTCTTGAGAACTGAAGCTTTCTTT. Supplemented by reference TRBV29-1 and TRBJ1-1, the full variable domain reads SAVISQKPSRDICQRGTSLTIQCQVDSQVTMMFWYRQQPGQSLTLIATANQGSEATYESGFVIDKFPISRPNLTFSTLTVSNMSPEDSSIYLCSVEVLLRTEAFFGQGTRLTVV.

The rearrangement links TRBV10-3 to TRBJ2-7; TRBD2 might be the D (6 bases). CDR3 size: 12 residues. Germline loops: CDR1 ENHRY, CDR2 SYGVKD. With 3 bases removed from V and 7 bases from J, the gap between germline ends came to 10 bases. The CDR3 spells CAISDTAGEQYF. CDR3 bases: TGTGCCATCAGTGACACGGCGGGAGAGCAGTACTTC.

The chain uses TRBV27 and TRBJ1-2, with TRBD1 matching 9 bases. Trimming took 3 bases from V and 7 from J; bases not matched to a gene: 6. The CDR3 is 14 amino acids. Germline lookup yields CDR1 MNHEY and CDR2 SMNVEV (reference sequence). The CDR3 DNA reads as TGTGCCAGCAGTTTCGGACAGGGGAGCGCTGGCTACACCTTC. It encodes CASSFGQGSAGYTF.

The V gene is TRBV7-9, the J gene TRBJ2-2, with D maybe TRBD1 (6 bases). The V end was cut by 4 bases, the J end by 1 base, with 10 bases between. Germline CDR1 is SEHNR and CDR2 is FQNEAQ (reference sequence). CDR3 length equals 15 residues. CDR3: CASSSWGQNTGELFF. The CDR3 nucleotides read TGTGCCAGCAGCTCCTGGGGACAGAACACCGGGGAGCTGTTTTTT.

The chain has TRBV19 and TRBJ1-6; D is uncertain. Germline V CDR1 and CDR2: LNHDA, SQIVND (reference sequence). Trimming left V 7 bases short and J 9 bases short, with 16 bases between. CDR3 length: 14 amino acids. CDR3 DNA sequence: TGTGCCAGTATGGACGGGAGGAAGGGTTCACCCCTCCACTTT. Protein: CASMDGRKGSPLHF.

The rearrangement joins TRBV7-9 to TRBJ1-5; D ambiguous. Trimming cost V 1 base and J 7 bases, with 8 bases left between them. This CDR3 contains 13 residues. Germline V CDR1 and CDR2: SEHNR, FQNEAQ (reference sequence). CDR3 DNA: TGTGCCAGCAGCTTAGGGGAAGGCCAGCCCCAGCATTTT. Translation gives CASSLGEGQPQHF.

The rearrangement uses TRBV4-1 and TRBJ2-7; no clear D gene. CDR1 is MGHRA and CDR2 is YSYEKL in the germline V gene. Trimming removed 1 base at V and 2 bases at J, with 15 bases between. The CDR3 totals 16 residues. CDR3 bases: TGCGCCAGCAGCCAAGTTCCCGAGGACCCGGCCTACGAGCAGTACTTC. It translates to CASSQVPEDPAYEQYF.

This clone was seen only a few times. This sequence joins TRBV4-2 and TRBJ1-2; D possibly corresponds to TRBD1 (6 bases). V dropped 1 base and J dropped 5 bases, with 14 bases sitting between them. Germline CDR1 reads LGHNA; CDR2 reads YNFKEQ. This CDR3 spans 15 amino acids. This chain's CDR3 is CASSQGAGQLYGYTF. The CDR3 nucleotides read TGTGCCAGCAGCCAAGGGGCAGGACAGCTTTATGGCTACACCTTC.

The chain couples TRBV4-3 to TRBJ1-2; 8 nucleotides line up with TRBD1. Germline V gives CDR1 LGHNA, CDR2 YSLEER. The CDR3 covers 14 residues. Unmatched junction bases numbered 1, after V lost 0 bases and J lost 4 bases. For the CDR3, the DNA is TGCGCCAGCAGCCAAGAGACAGGGGCCTATGGCTACACCTTC. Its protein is CASSQETGAYGYTF.

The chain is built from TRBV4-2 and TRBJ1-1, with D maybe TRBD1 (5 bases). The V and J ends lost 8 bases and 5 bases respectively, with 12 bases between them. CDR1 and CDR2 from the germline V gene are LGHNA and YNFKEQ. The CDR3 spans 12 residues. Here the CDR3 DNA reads TGTGCCAGCGGGACGGACCAGACTGAAGCTTTCTTT. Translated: CASGTDQTEAFF.

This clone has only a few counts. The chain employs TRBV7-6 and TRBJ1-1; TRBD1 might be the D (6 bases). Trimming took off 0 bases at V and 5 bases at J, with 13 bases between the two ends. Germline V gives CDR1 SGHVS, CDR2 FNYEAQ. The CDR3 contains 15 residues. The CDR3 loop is CASSLAMGARTEAFF. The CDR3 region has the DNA TGTGCCAGCAGCTTAGCGATGGGGGCGCGGACTGAAGCTTTCTTT. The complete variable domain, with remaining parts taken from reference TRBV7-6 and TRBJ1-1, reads GAGVSQSPRYKVTKRGQDVALRCDPISGHVSLYWYRQALGQGPEFLTYFNYEAQQDKSGLPNDRFSAERPEGSISTLTIQRTEQRDSAMYRCASSLAMGARTEAFFGQGTRLTVV.

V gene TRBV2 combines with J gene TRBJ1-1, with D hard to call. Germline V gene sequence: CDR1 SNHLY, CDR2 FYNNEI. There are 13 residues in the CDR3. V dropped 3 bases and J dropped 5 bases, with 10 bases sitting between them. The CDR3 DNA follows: TGTGCCAGCAGTGATGACCCGTTGACTGAAGCTTTCTTT. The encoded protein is CASSDDPLTEAFF.

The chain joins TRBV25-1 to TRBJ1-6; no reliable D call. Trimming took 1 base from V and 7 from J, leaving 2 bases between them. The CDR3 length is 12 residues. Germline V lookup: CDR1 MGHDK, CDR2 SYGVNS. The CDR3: CASSESNSPLHF. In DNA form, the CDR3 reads TGTGCCAGCAGTGAATCGAATTCACCCCTCCACTTT.

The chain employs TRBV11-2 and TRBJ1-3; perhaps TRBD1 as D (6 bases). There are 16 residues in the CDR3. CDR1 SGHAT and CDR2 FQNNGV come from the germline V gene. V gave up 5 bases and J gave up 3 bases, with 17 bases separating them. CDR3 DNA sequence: TGTGCCAGCAGCAGCCTGCGCGGGGGCGGTGGAAACACCATATATTTT. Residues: CASSSLRGGGGNTIYF.

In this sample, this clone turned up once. CDR3 DNA: TGCGCCAGCAGCCAGACCAGGGGTTATCAGCCCCAGCATTTT. Its protein is CASSQTRGYQPQHF. The V gene is TRBV4-1, the J gene TRBJ1-5; possible D gene TRBD1, 6 bases. V shed 3 bases and J shed 5 bases, with 11 bases lying between them. Germline lookup yields CDR1 MGHRA and CDR2 YSYEKL. CDR3 length equals 14 residues.

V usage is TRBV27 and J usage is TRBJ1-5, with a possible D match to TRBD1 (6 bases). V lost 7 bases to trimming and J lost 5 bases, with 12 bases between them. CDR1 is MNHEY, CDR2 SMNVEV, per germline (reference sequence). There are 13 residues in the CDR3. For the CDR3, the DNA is TGTGCCAGCACCACAGGGCGATATCAGCCCCAGCATTTT. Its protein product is CASTTGRYQPQHF.

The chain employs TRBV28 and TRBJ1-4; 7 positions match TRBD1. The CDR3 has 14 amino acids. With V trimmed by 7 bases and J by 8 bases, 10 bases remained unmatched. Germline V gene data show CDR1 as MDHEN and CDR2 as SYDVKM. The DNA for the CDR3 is TGTGCCAGCACCCTCGACAGGGTAGGGGAAAAACTGTTTTTT. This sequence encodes CASTLDRVGEKLFF. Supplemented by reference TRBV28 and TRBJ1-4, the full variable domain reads DVKVTQSSRYLVKRTGEKVFLECVQDMDHENMFWYRQDPGLGLRLIYFSYDVKMKEKGDIPEGYSVSREKKERFSLILESASTNQTSMYLCASTLDRVGEKLFFGSGTQLSVL.

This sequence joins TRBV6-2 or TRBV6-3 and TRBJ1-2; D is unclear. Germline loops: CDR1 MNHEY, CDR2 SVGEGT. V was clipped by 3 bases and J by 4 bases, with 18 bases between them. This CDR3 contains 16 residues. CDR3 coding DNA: TGTGCCAGCAGTTATAGTGGCTCCGCGGCGGTCTATGGCTACACCTTC. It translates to CASSYSGSAAVYGYTF.

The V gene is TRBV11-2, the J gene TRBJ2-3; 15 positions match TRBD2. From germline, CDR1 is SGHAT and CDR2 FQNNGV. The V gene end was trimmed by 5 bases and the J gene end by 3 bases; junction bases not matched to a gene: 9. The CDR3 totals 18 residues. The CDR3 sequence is CASSRGGLAGGPTDTQYF. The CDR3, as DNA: TGTGCCAGCAGCCGAGGCGGACTAGCGGGGGGGCCAACAGATACGCAGTATTTT.

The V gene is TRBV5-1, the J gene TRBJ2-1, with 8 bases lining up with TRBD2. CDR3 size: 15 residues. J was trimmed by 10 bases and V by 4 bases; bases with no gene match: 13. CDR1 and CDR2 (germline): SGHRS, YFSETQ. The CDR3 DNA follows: TGCGCCAGCAGCCGGCTTGAACGGGAGGGAGGGGAGCAGTTCTTC. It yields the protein CASSRLEREGGEQFF. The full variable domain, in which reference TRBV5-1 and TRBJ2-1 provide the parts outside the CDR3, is KAGVTQTPRYLIKTRGQQVTLSCSPISGHRSVSWYQQTPGQGLQFLFEYFSETQRNKGNFPGRFSGRQFSNSRSEMNVSTLELGDSALYLCASSRLEREGGEQFFGPGTRLTVL.

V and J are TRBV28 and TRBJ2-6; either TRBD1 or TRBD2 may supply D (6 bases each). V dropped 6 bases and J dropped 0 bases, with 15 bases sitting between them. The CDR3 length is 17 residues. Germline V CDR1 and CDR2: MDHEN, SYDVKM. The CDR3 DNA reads TGTGCCAGCAGACCCGCGGGACACAACTCTGGGGCCAACGTCCTGACTTTC. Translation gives CASRPAGHNSGANVLTF.

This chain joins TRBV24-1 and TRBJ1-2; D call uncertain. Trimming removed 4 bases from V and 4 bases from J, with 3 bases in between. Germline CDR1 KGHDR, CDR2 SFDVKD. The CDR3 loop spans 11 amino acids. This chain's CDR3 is CATSDAYGYTF. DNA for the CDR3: TGTGCCACCAGTGACGCCTATGGCTACACCTTC.

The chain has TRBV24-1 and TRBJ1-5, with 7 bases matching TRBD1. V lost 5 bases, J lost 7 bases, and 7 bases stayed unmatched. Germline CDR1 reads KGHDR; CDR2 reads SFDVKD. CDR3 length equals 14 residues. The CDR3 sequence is CATSAQAGGQPQHF. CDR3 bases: TGTGCCACCAGTGCCCAGGCAGGGGGACAGCCCCAGCATTTT.

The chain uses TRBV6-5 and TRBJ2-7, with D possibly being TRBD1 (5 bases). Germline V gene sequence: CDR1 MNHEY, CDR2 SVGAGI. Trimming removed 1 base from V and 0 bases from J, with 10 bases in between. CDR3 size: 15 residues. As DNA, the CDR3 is TGTGCCAGCAGTTACTTTCAGGGCAGCTCCTACGAGCAGTACTTC. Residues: CASSYFQGSSYEQYF.

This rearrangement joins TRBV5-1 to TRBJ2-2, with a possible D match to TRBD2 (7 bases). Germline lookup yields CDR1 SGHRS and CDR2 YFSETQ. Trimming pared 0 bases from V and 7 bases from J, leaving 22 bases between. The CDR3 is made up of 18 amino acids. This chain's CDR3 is CASSLAQVGRGSSGELFF. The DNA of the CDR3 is TGCGCCAGCAGCTTGGCCCAAGTAGGGAGGGGGTCGAGCGGGGAGCTGTTTTTT.